This section outlines one T cell receptor beta chain sequence together with its context. Antigen: not known. This CDR3 is built from 15 residues. The trim removed 9 bases at V and 8 bases at J, leaving 16 bases unmatched. Germline lookup yields CDR1 MNHNS and CDR2 SASEGT. With 60 Vbeta and 13 Jbeta primers, the PCR was carried out. Some clones are missing from TCRdb's copy, which holds only in-frame ones; the method was immunoSEQ multiplex PCR. Here the sample spans roughly 240,000 clones, 82% being singletons. The data were taken from a study of cytomegalovirus exposure and HLA in healthy donors. Study findings and constraints: A later examination showed that TCR association rates differed by HLA locus, with DRB1 most and HLA-C fewest. The authors later found most CMV-associated TCR beta chains appeared HLA-restricted.

The sequenced sample was PBMCs. The rearrangement uses TRBV6-1 and TRBJ2-1; 7 nucleotides match TRBD1. The source of this sequence is a woman aged 40 to 49 in good health and CMV-seropositive. The CDR3 is CASERDPGGVYEQFF. The CDR3 nucleotides read TGTGCCAGTGAGAGAGATCCAGGGGGTGTTTATGAGCAGTTCTTC.